A single sample gave rise to the 14 T cell receptor beta chains below, sequenced in a study of blood T cell repertoires in COVID-19. Clones were sequenced by immunoSEQ multiplex PCR, and TCRdb holds only the in-frame ones, with some missing. The table shows about 240,000 clones, with 87% occurring only once. Sequenced: PBMCs or T cells enriched from blood (not recorded which). Source of these receptors: a woman aged 25 to 39 with acute COVID-19.

The gene calls are TRBV3-1 (or the pseudogene TRBV3-2) and TRBJ1-1; D gene uncertain. Germline CDR1 reads LGHDT; CDR2 reads YNNKEL (reference sequence). CDR3 length: 13 residues. V lost 4 bases, J lost 0 bases, and 6 bases lay in between. The CDR3 coding sequence is TGTGCCAGCAGCCCGACTCTGAACACTGAAGCTTTCTTT. It translates to CASSPTLNTEAFF.

The chain joins TRBV29-1 to TRBJ1-1; possibly TRBD1 for D (5 bases). Trimming took off 7 bases at V and 3 bases at J, with 18 bases between the two ends. The CDR3 length is 14 residues. Germline V gene data show CDR1 as SQVTM and CDR2 as ANQGSEA. Here the CDR3 reads CSAGRGVKDTEAFF. In DNA form, the CDR3 reads TGCAGCGCGGGGCGTGGAGTTAAGGACACTGAAGCTTTCTTT.

The chain combines TRBV7-2 with TRBJ2-5, with 8 bases that match TRBD2. Germline values: CDR1 SGHTA, CDR2 FQGNSA. Losses at the gene ends were 0 bases for V and 1 base for J; bases not matched to a gene: 4. This CDR3 is 16 amino acids long. The CDR3 loop reads CASSLAGGGSQETQYF. DNA of the CDR3: TGTGCCAGCAGCTTAGCGGGCGGGGGGTCCCAAGAGACCCAGTACTTC.

This chain uses TRBV5-6 with TRBJ2-1; a possible D gene is TRBD1 (5 bases). There are 18 residues in the CDR3. Germline V gene data show CDR1 as SGHDT and CDR2 as YYEEEE. Trimming cost V 4 bases and J 2 bases, with 22 bases left between them. The CDR3 DNA reads TGTGCCAGCAGCGACGATTACAGGAACACACAAACCTACAATGAGCAGTTCTTC. It codes for CASSDDYRNTQTYNEQFF.

The V call is TRBV19, the J call TRBJ1-2, with a possible D match to TRBD1 (5 bases). This CDR3 contains 14 residues. In germline, CDR1 is LNHDA, CDR2 SQIVND (reference sequence). The V gene lost 3 bases and the J gene lost 0 bases, with 8 bases spanning the gap. The CDR3 is CASSITGSNYGYTF. The DNA of the CDR3 is TGTGCCAGTAGTATCACAGGATCTAACTATGGCTACACCTTC.

The rearrangement uses TRBV30 and TRBJ1-4; weak D call: TRBD1 (6 bases). Trimming stripped 1 base from V and 0 bases from J, with 9 bases between. This CDR3 has 15 amino acids. CDR1 GTSNPN and CDR2 SVGIG come from the germline V gene (reference sequence). This CDR3 is CAWSGWTATNEKLFF. In nucleotides, the CDR3 is TGTGCCTGGAGTGGGTGGACAGCAACTAATGAAAAACTGTTTTTT.

The V gene is TRBV11-3, the J gene TRBJ2-2, with 7 bases matching TRBD2. Germline assignment: CDR1 SGHNT and CDR2 YENEEA. This CDR3 contains 14 residues. Trimming took 4 bases from V and 15 from J; bases not matched to a gene: 14. The CDR3 DNA follows: TGTGCCAGCAGCTCCTCGGGGGGAGACGGCGGGGTGTTTTTT. Protein: CASSSSGGDGGVFF.

The sample holds a few counts of this clone. The chain uses TRBV7-2 and TRBJ2-7, with 7 bases aligning to TRBD2. The CDR3 runs 15 residues. Per the germline V gene, CDR1 is SGHTA and CDR2 is FQGNSA. Unmatched junction bases numbered 7, after V lost 5 bases and J lost 0 bases. CDR3 sequence (DNA): TGTGCCAGCAGCCCCGCGCTAGCGGTCTCCTACGAGCAGTACTTC. Amino acids: CASSPALAVSYEQYF.

V usage is TRBV4-3 and J usage is TRBJ1-5; 7 bases map to TRBD1. The CDR3 consists of 17 residues. Germline CDR1 reads LGHNA; CDR2 reads YSLEER. V was pared by 2 bases and J by 7 bases, with 14 bases of the junction left unmatched. Written as DNA, the CDR3 is TGCGCCAGCAGCCAATCGTTCGGGGGCAGGGGGGACCAGCCCCAGCATTTT. It is translated as CASSQSFGGRGDQPQHF.

V is TRBV11-3 and J is TRBJ2-3, with D unclear. The CDR3 is made up of 13 amino acids. V shed 5 bases and J shed 6 bases, with 12 bases lying between them. Germline CDR1 reads SGHNT; CDR2 reads YENEEA. For the CDR3, the DNA is TGTGCCAGCAGCCCGAGCCTGCTGGATACGCAGTATTTT. This encodes CASSPSLLDTQYF.

The chain has TRBV19 and TRBJ2-7; 8 nucleotides line up with TRBD2. The CDR3 is 13 amino acids. Germline CDR1 and CDR2: LNHDA and SQIVND (reference sequence). V was clipped by 2 bases and J by 6 bases; unmatched bases: 3. The CDR3 DNA reads TGTGCCAGTAGTATAACGGGGGGGATCGAGCAGTACTTC. Translation gives CASSITGGIEQYF.

CDR3 region: CASSLGNRSSYEQYF. The CDR3 DNA is TGCGCCAGCAGCTTGGGGAACAGGAGCTCCTACGAGCAGTACTTC. The V call is TRBV5-1, the J call TRBJ2-7, with D perhaps TRBD1 (5 bases). Germline CDR1 and CDR2: SGHRS and YFSETQ. V dropped 0 bases and J dropped 0 bases, with 10 bases sitting between them. The CDR3 is 15 residues long.

The chain is built from TRBV5-1 and TRBJ1-4, with D hard to call. From germline, CDR1 is SGHRS and CDR2 YFSETQ. This CDR3 region has 16 residues. Trimming removed 0 bases at V and 11 bases at J, with 20 bases between. The CDR3 protein is CASSLVQSGEFRKLFF. DNA of the CDR3: TGCGCCAGCAGCTTGGTCCAGTCAGGCGAATTCAGGAAACTGTTTTTT.

The rearrangement links TRBV6-5 to TRBJ2-7, with TRBD1 matching 7 bases. The CDR3 extends over 12 amino acids. Trimming cost V 10 bases and J 4 bases; bases outside gene matches: 7. Germline lookup yields CDR1 MNHEY and CDR2 SVGAGI. The CDR3 coding sequence is TGTGCCACCCGGGACAGACTTTACGAGCAGTACTTC. This encodes CATRDRLYEQYF.